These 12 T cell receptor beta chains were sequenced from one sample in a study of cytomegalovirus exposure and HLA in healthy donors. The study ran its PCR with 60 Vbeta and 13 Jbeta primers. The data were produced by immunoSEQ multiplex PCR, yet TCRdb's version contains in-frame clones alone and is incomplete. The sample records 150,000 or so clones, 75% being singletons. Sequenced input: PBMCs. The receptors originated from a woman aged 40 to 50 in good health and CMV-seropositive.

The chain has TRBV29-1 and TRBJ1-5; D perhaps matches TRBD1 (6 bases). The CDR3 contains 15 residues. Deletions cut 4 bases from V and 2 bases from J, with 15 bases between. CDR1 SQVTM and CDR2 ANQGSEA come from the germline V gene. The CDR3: CSVGVAGEGNQPQHF. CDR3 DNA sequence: TGCAGCGTTGGGGTAGCAGGGGAAGGCAATCAGCCCCAGCATTTT.

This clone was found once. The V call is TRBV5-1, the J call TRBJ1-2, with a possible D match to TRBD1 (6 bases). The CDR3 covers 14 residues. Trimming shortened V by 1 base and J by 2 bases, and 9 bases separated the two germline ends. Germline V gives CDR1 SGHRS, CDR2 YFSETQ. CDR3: CASSLTGTNYGYTF. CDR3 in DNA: TGCGCCAGCAGCTTGACAGGGACAAACTATGGCTACACCTTC. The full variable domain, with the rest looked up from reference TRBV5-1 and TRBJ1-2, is KAGVTQTPRYLIKTRGQQVTLSCSPISGHRSVSWYQQTPGQGLQFLFEYFSETQRNKGNFPGRFSGRQFSNSRSEMNVSTLELGDSALYLCASSLTGTNYGYTFGSGTRLTVV.

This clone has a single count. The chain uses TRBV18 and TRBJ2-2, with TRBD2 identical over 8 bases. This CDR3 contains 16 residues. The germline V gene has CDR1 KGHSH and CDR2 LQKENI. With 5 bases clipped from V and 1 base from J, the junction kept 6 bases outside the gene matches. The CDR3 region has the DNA TGTGCCAGCTCAGAAGCACTAGCGGTGAACACCGGGGAGCTGTTTTTT. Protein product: CASSEALAVNTGELFF.

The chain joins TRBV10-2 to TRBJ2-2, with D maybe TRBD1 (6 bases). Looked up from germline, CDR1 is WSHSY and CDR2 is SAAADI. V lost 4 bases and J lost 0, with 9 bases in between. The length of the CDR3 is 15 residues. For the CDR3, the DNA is TGCGCCAGCAGTGTTTCAGGGGCGAACACCGGGGAGCTGTTTTTT. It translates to CASSVSGANTGELFF.

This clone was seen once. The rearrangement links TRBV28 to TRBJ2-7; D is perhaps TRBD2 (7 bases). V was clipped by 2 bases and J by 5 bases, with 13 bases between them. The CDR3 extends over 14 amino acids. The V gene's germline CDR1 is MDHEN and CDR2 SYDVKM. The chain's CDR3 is CASSLIGGRDEQYF. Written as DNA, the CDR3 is TGTGCCAGCAGTTTAATCGGGGGGCGCGACGAGCAGTACTTC.

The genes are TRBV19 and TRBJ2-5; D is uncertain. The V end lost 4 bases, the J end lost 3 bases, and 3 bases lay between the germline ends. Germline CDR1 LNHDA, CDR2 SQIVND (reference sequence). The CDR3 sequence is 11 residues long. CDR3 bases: TGTGCCAGTAGTACAGAAGAGACCCAGTACTTC. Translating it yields CASSTEETQYF.

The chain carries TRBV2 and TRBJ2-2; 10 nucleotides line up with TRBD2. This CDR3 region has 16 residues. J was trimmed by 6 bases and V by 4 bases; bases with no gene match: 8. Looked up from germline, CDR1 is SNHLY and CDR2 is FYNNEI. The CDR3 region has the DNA TGTGCCAGCAGTGTAATAGCGGGAGGAATGGCCGGGGAGCTGTTTTTT. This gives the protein CASSVIAGGMAGELFF. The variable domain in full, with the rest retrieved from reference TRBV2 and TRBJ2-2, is EPEVTQTPSHQVTQMGQEVILRCVPISNHLYFYWYRQILGQKVEFLVSFYNNEISEKSEIFDDQFSVERPDGSNFTLKIRSTKLEDSAMYFCASSVIAGGMAGELFFGEGSRLTVL.

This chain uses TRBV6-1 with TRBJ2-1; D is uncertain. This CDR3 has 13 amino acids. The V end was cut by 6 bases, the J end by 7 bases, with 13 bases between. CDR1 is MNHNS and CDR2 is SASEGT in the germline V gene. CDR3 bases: TGTGCCAGCAGGGAGTTACTAAGAAATGAGCAGTTCTTC. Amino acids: CASRELLRNEQFF.

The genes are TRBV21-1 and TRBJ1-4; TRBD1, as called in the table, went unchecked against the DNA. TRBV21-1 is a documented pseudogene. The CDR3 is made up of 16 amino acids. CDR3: CASWGPQPLSSEKLFF. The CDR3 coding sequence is TGTGCCAGCTGGGGGCCACAGCCCCTTTCCAGTGAAAAACTGTTTTTT.

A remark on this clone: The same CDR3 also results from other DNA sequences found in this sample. CDR3: CASSYSTGFGGELFF. CDR3 DNA sequence: TGTGCCAGCAGTTACTCTACAGGGTTTGGCGGGGAGCTGTTTTTT. V gene TRBV6-5 combines with J gene TRBJ2-2; a weak D match, TRBD1 (6 bases). Germline CDR1 and CDR2: MNHEY and SVGAGI. V lost 0 bases to trimming and J lost 7 bases, with 12 bases between them. The CDR3 loop spans 15 amino acids.

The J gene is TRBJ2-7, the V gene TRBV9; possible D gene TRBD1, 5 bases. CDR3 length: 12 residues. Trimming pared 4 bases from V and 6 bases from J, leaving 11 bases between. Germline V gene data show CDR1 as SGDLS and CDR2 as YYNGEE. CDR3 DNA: TGTGCCAGCAGCACCAGGGTCGGCGAGCAGTACTTC. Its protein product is CASSTRVGEQYF.

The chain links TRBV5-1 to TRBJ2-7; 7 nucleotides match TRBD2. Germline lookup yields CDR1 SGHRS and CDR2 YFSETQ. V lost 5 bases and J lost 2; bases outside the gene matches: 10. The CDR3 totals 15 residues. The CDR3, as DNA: TGCGCCAGCAGGCAAGTTCCTAGCGGTCCCTACGAGCAGTACTTC. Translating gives CASRQVPSGPYEQYF.